The clone carrying this T cell receptor beta chain was seen many times. Its antigen is as yet unknown. The data were taken from a study of T cells in Graves' hyperthyroidism and ophthalmopathy. The V gene lost 3 bases and the J gene lost 0 bases, with 12 bases spanning the gap. Germline V lookup: CDR1 SGHAT, CDR2 FQNNGV. This CDR3 is built from 15 residues. Amplification of TCR beta CDR3 regions was performed using RNA transcripts as template. Primed by the HTBI set, a first-round RT-PCR was run on the TCR CDR3. TCRdb analysed the multiplex PCR reads with MiXCR anew, one entry per CDR3 protein. This sample has roughly 800,000 distinct CDR3 sequences, with 35% to 40% found just once. Study-level findings and limits: Within blood appeared most thyroid clonotypes that had expanded above 0.001. Stable hyperthyroidism and ophthalmopathy were separated using 13 V-J signatures.

The chain recombines TRBV11-2 with TRBJ2-7; no firm D call. This receptor was obtained from a man in his late teens or twenties with Graves' hyperthyroidism. The sample comprised blood. The CDR3 nucleotides read TGTGCCAGCAGCTTGGCGGTCCCAACCTCCTACGAGCAGTACTTC. This translates into CASSLAVPTSYEQYF.